This T cell receptor beta chain was obtained from a study of shared clonotypes between healthy human individuals. Study details: CD8 memory received one plate per donor, CD8 naive two, CD4 memory three and CD4 naive three. Study-wide points: The study sampled only blood, and tissue repertoires likely differ.

Roughly 30,000 T cell genomes (around 200 ng DNA) went into each sorted-subset replicate. Authors' analysis steps: Owing to the provision of junction-only sequences devoid of quality scores by immunoSEQ, filtering differed. Clones were read by immunoSEQ multiplex PCR, and TCRdb kept only the in-frame ones, dropping some. D and trimming come from the DNA, and the V and J calls and clone size come from that table. The sample shows 2 million to 2.5 million clones, approximately 94% of them seen only once. Regarding this clone: The antigen is unknown.

The CDR3 has 15 amino acids. Unmatched junction bases numbered 5, after V lost 2 bases and J lost 7 bases. Looked up from germline, CDR1 is MNHNS and CDR2 is SASEGT. The gene calls are TRBV6-1 and TRBJ1-4; 9 bases agree with TRBD1. Sequences were obtained from naive CD4+ T cells sorted from blood. Subset described: CD45RA+ positively selected. The clonotype was recovered from a man between 18 and 35 years old in good health. The DNA of the CDR3 is TGTGCCAGCAGTGAACTGGGACAGGGCGCTGAAAAACTGTTTTTT. Its translation is CASSELGQGAEKLFF.